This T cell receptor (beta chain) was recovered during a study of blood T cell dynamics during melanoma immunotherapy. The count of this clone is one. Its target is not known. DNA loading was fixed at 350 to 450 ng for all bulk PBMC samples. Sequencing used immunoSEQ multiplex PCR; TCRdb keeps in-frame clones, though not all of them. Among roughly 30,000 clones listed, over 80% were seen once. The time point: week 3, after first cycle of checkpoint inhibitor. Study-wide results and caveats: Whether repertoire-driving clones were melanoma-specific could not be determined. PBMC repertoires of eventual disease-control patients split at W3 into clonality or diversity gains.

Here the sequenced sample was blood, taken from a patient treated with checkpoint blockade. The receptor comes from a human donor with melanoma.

This chain's CDR3 is CASSQDWTSGEETQYF. In nucleotides, the CDR3 is TGTGCCAGCAGCCAAGACTGGACTAGCGGTGAAGAGACCCAGTACTTC. This chain links TRBV4-2 with TRBJ2-5; 10 bases match TRBD2. This CDR3 has 16 amino acids. Germline V gene sequence: CDR1 LGHNA, CDR2 YNFKEQ. Trimming removed 0 bases from V and 3 bases from J; junction bases left unmatched: 4.